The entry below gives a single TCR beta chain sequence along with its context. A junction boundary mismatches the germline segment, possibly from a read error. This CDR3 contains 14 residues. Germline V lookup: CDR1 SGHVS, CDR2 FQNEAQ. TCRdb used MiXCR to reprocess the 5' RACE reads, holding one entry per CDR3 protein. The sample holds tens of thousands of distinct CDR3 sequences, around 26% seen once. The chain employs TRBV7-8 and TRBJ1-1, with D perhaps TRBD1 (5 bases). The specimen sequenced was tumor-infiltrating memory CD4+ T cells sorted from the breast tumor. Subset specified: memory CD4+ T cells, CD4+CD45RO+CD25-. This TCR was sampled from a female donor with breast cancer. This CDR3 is CVSSPRETDTEAFF. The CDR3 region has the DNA TGTGTCAGCAGCCCTAGAGAGACAGACACTGAAGCTTTCTTT.